This T cell receptor beta chain was identified during a study of OX40 agonist ivuxolimab in advanced cancers. About the study: Previous treatment with anti-PD-1, anti-PD-L1 or anti-CTLA-4 therapy was allowed; roughly 40% had received some.

Of note for this clone: The antigen is not known.

Study-wide points: In the 0.1-3.0 mg/kg groups, partial responders showed among the lowest expansion. CD4+ and CD8+ T cells in blood underwent clonal expansion by week 6 at 0.1 to 3.0 mg/kg.

The repertoire was sequenced with immunoSEQ multiplex PCR; TCRdb's copy has only in-frame clones and lacks some. The sample consists of around 76,000 clones, around 86% of them appearing once. Germline CDR1 reads KGHSH; CDR2 reads LQKENI. This CDR3 region has 15 residues. The V segment lost 3 bases and the J segment 6 bases; nucleotides outside the gene matches: 8. V gene TRBV18 combines with J gene TRBJ1-1, with 9 bases aligning to TRBD1. The sequences come from CD4+ or CD8+ T cells sorted from blood, collected in a trial of the OX40 agonist ivuxolimab. This sequence originates from an adult with an advanced solid tumor such as melanoma, head and neck, liver or kidney cancer. The CDR3 DNA reads as TGTGCCAGCTCACCGCGAGCCGACAGGGGGGCTGAAGCTTTCTTT. It specifies CASSPRADRGAEAFF.